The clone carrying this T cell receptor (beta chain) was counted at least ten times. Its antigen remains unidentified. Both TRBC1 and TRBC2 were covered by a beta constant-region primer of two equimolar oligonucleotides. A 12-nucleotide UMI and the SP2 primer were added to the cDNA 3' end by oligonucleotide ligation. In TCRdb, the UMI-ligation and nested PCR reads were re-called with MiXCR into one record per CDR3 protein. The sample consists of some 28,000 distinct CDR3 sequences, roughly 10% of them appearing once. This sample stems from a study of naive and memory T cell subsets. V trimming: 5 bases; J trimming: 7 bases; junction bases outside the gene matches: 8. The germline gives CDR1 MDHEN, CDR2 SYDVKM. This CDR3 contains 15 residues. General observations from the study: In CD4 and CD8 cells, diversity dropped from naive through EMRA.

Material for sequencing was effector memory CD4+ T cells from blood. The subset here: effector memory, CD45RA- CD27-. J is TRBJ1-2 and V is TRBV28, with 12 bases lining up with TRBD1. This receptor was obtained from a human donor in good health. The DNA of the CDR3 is TGTGCCAGCAGTGGACCGGGACAGGGGGCGGTTGGCTACACCTTC. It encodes CASSGPGQGAVGYTF.